This TCR beta chain comes out of a study of blood T cell repertoires in COVID-19. Study overall: Both acute and convalescent COVID-19 samples were obtained from the United States, Italy and Spain. PBMCs, B-cell-depleted T cells, or T cells were the source of the cDNA or gDNA that made up the material.

Germline lookup yields CDR1 SGHAT and CDR2 FQNNGV. The germline V and J ends were trimmed by 5 bases and 2 bases, with 10 bases remaining between them. The CDR3 is 13 residues long. Only in-frame clones appear in the TCRdb table, and some are missing; sequencing was by immunoSEQ multiplex PCR. This sample has some 70,000 clones, with 89% found just once. Source material: peripheral blood. The TCR comes from a man aged 45-65 years with active COVID-19. The J gene is TRBJ2-7, the V gene TRBV11-2; D is undetermined. CDR3 DNA sequence: TGTGCCAGCAGCCCCGGGTTTCCCTACGAGCAGTACTTC. Residues: CASSPGFPYEQYF.